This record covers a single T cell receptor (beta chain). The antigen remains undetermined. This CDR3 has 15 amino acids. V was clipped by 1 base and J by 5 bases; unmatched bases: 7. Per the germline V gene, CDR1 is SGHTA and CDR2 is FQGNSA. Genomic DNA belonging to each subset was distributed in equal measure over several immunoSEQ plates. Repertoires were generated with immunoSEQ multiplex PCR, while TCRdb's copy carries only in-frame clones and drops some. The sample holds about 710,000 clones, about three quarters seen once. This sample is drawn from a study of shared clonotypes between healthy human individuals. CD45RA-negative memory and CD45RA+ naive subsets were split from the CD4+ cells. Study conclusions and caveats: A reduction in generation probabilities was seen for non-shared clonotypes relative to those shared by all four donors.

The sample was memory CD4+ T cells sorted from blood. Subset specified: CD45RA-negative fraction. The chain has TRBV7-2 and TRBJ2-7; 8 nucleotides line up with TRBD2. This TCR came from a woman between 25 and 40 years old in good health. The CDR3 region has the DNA TGTGCCAGCAGCTTAGGGCTAGCGGGTGCCGACGAGCAGTACTTC. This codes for CASSLGLAGADEQYF.